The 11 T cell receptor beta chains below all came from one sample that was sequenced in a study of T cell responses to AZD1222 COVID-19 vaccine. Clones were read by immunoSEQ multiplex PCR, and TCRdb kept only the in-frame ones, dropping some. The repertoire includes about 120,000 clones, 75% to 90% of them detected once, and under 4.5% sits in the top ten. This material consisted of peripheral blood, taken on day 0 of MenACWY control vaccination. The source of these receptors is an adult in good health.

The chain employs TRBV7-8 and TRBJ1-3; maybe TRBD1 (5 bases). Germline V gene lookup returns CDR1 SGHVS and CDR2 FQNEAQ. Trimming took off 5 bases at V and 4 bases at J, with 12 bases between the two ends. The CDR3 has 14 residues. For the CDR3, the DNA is TGTGCCAGCAGCGTTCACGGGGCCGGAAACACCATATATTTT. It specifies CASSVHGAGNTIYF.

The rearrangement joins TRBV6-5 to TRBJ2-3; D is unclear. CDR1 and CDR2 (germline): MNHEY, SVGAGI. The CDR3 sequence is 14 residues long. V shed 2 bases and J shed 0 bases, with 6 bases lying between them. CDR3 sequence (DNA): TGTGCCAGCAGTTACGTGGCTAGCACAGATACGCAGTATTTT. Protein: CASSYVASTDTQYF.

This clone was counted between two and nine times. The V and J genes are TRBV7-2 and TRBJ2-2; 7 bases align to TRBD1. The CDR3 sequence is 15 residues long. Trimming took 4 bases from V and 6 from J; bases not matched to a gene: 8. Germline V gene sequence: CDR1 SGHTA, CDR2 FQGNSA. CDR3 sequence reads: CASSSTGSAPGELFF. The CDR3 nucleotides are TGTGCCAGCAGCTCGACAGGGTCGGCGCCCGGGGAGCTGTTTTTT.

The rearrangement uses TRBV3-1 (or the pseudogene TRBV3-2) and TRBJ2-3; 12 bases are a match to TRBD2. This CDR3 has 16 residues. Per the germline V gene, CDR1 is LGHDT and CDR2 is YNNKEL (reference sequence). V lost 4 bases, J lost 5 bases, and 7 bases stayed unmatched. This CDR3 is CASSRLAGEEGDTQYF. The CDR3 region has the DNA TGTGCCAGCAGCCGACTAGCGGGGGAAGAAGGAGATACGCAGTATTTT.

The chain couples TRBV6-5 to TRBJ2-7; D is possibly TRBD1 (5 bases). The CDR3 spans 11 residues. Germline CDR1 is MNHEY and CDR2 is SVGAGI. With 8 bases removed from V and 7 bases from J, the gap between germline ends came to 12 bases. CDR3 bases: TGTGCCAGCGGCAGGGCGCTTGAGCAGTACTTC. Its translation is CASGRALEQYF.

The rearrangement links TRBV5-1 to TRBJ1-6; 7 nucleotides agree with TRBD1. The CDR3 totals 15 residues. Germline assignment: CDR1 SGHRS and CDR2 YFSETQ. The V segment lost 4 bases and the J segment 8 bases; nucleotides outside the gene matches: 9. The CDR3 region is CASSETGSRDSPLHF. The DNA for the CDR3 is TGCGCCAGCAGCGAGACAGGGAGTAGAGATTCACCCCTCCACTTT.

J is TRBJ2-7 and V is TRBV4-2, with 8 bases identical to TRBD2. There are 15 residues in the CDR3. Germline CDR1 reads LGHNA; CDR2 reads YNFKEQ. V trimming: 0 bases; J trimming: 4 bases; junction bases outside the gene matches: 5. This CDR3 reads CASSQDKTSEYEQYF. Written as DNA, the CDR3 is TGTGCCAGCAGCCAAGATAAGACTAGCGAGTACGAGCAGTACTTC.

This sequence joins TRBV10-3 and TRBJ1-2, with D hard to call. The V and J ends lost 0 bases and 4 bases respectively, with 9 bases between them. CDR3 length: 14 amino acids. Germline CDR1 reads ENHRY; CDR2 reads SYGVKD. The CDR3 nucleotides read TGTGCCATCAGTGAGTCCCCCCCAACCTATGGCTACACCTTC. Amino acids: CAISESPPTYGYTF.

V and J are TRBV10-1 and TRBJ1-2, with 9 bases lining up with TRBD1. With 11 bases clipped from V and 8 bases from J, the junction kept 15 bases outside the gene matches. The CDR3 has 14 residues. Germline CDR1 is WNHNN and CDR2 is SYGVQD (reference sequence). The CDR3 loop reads CARGTGKTGEGYTF. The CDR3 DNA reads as TGCGCCCGAGGGACAGGGAAGACCGGGGAGGGCTACACCTTC.

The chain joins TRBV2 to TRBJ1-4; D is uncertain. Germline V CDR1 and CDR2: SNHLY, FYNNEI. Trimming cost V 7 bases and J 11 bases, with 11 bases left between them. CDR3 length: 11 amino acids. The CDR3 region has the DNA TGTGCCAGCACGGGCAGCGAGAAACTGTTTTTT. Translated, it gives CASTGSEKLFF.

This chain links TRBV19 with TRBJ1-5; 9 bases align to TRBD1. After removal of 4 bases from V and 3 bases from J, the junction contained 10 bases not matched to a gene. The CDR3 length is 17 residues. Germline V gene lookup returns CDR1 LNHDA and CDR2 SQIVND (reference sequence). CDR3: CASSSSLGQGPNQPQHF. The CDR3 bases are TGTGCCAGTAGTAGTTCGTTAGGACAGGGGCCCAATCAGCCCCAGCATTTT.